This T cell receptor (beta chain) was recovered during a study of Ad26.COV2.S vaccination and SARS-CoV-2 variants. The overall study: As a participant in COV1001, the donor was in the Ad26.COV2.S trial arm.

Points from the study as a whole: CD8+ and CD4+ T cells specific for spike reportedly responded with substantial breadth after vaccination.

V lost 2 bases to trimming and J lost 2 bases, with 15 bases between them. The germline V gene encodes CDR1 LGHNA and CDR2 YSLEER. The CDR3 contains 16 residues. As for this clone: The antigen is not known.

Generated by immunoSEQ multiplex PCR, the TCRdb table keeps only in-frame clones and is missing some. Of about 680,000 clones in the sample, about 89% were seen once. The treatment denotes: 15 to 20 received Ad26.COV2.S at low or high dose, single or two shots; a few received placebo; per-sample allocation not given. Samples were taken on day 63 after the first vaccine or placebo injection. This adult donor, from Boston, was 18-55 years old. The TCR comes from a person aged 18-60 years who received the Ad26.COV2.S COVID-19 vaccine or a placebo. The material sequenced was peripheral blood, taken in a trial of Ad26.COV2.S vaccine versus placebo. The chain couples TRBV4-3 to TRBJ2-5; either TRBD1 or TRBD2 may fit D (5 bases each). CDR3 loop: CASSQTYRDGQETQYF. The CDR3 DNA reads TGCGCCAGCAGCCAAACCTACCGGGACGGGCAAGAGACCCAGTACTTC.